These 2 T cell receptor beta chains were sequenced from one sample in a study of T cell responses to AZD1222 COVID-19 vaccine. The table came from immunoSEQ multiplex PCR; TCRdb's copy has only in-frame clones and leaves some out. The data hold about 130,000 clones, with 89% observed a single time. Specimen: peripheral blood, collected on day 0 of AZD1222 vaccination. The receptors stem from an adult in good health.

CDR3 sequence reads: CASSPRGRANEKLFF. As DNA, the CDR3 is TGTGCCAGCTCACCCAGGGGCCGGGCTAATGAAAAACTGTTTTTT. The V call is TRBV28, the J call TRBJ1-4; D is possibly TRBD1 (6 bases). Germline loops: CDR1 MDHEN, CDR2 SYDVKM. V was pared by 8 bases and J by 3 bases, with 16 bases between. CDR3 length equals 15 residues.

CDR3 in DNA: TGTGCCTGGAGGACAGGGGGCATCTATGGCTACACCTTC. It specifies CAWRTGGIYGYTF. The rearrangement uses TRBV30 and TRBJ1-2, with 10 bases identical to TRBD1. This CDR3 region has 13 residues. The V and J ends lost 3 bases and 4 bases, in that order; junction bases with no gene match: 2. Germline CDR1 is GTSNPN and CDR2 is SVGIG (reference sequence). The entire variable domain, with the rest obtained from reference TRBV30 and TRBJ1-2, is as follows: SQTIHQWPATLVQPVGSPLSLECTVEGTSNPNLYWYRQAAGRGLQLLFYSVGIGQISSEVPQNLSASRPQDRQFILSSKKLLLSDSGFYLCAWRTGGIYGYTFGSGTRLTVV.